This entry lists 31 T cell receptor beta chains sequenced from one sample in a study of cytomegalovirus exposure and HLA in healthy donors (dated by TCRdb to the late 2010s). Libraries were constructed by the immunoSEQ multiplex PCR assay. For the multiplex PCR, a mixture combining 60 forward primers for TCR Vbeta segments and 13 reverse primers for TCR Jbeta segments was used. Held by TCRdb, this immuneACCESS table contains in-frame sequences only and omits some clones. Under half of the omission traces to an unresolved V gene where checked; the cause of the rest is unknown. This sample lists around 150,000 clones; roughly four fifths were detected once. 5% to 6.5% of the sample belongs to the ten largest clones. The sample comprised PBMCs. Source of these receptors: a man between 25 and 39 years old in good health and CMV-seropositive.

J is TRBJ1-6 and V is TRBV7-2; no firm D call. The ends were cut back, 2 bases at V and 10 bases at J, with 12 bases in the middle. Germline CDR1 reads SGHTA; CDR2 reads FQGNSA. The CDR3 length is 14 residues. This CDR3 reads CASSLHTLGSPLHF. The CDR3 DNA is TGTGCCAGCAGCTTACATACTTTGGGCTCACCCCTCCACTTT. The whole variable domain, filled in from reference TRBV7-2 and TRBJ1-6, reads GAGVSQSPSNKVTEKGKDVELRCDPISGHTALYWYRQSLGQGLEFLIYFQGNSAPDKSGLPSDRFSAERTGGSVSTLTIQRTQQEDSAVYLCASSLHTLGSPLHFGNGTRLTVT.

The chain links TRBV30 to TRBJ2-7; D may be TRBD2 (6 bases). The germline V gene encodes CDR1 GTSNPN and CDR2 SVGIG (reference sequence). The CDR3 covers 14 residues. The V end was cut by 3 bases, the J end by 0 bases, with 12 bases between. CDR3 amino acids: CAWRDYWSSYEQYF. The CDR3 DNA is TGTGCCTGGAGGGACTATTGGAGCTCCTACGAGCAGTACTTC.

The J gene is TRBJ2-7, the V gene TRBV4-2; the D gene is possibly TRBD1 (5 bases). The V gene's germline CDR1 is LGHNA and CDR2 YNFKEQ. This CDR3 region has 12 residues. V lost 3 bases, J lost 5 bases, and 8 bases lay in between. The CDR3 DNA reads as TGTGCCAGCAGCCACGGCAGGGACGAGCAGTACTTC. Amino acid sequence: CASSHGRDEQYF.

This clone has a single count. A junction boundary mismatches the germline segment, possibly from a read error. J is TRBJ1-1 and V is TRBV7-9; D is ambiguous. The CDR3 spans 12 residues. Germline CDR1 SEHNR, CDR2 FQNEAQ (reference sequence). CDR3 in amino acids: CSSTQVNTEAFF. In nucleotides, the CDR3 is TGTTCCAGCACCCAGGTGAACACTGAAGCTTTCTTT.

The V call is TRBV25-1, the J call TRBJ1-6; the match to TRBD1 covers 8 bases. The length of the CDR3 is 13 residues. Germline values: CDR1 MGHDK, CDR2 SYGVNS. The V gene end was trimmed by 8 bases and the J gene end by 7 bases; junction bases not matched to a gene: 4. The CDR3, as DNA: TGTGCCAGCCGACAGGGGAGCAATTCACCCCTCCACTTT. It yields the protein CASRQGSNSPLHF.

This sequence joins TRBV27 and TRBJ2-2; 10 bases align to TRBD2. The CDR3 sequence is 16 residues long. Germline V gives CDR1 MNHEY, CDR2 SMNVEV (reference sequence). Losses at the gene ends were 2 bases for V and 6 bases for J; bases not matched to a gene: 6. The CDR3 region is CASSLELAGVPGELFF. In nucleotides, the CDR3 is TGTGCCAGCAGTTTAGAGCTAGCGGGAGTCCCCGGGGAGCTGTTTTTT.

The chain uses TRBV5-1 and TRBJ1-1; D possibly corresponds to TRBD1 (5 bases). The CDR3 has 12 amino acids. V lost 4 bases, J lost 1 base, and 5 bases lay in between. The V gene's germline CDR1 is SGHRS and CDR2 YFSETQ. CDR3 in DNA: TGCGCCAGCAGCCAGGGGAACACTGAAGCTTTCTTT. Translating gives CASSQGNTEAFF.

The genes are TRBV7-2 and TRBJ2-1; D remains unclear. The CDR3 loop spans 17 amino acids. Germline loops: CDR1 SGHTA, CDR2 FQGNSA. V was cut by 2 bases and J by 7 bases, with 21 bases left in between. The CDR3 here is CASSLRQQLLPRNEQFF. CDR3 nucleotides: TGTGCCAGCAGCTTACGACAACAGCTCCTCCCTCGGAATGAGCAGTTCTTC.

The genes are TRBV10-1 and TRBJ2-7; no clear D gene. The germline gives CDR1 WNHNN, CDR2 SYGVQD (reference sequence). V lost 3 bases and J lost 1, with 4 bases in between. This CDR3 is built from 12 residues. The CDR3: CASSDSSYEQYF. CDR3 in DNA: TGCGCCAGCAGTGACAGTTCCTACGAGCAGTACTTC.

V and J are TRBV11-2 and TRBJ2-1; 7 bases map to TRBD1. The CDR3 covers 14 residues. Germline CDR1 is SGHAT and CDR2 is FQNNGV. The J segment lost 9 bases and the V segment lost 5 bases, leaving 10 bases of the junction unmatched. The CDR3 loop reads CASSPLRGTGEQFF. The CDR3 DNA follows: TGTGCCAGCAGCCCCCTCAGGGGGACGGGTGAGCAGTTCTTC.

The CDR3 nucleotides read TGTGCCAGTAGAGGACAAGCTTATGGCTACACCTTC. Its translation is CASRGQAYGYTF. The chain links TRBV19 to TRBJ1-2; the D gene is possibly TRBD1 (5 bases). The CDR3 consists of 12 residues. V lost 6 bases, J lost 5 bases, and 10 bases lay in between. Germline-derived CDR1 and CDR2 are LNHDA and SQIVND (reference sequence).

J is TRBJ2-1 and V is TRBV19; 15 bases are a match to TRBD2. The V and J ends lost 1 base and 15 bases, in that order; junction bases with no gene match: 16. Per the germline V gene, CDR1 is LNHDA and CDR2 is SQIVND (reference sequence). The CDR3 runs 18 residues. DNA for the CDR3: TGTGCCAGTAGTATAGGTTCAGGCTCGGGACTAGCGGGAGGTATGAGGTTCTTC. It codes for CASSIGSGSGLAGGMRFF.

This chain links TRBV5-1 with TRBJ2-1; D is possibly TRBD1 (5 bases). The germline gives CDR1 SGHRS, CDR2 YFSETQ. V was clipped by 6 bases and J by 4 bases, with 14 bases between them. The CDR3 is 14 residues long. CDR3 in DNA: TGCGCCAGCACGGCGCAGGGCCTATACAATGAGCAGTTCTTC. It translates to CASTAQGLYNEQFF. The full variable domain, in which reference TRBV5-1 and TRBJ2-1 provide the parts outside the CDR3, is KAGVTQTPRYLIKTRGQQVTLSCSPISGHRSVSWYQQTPGQGLQFLFEYFSETQRNKGNFPGRFSGRQFSNSRSEMNVSTLELGDSALYLCASTAQGLYNEQFFGPGTRLTVL.

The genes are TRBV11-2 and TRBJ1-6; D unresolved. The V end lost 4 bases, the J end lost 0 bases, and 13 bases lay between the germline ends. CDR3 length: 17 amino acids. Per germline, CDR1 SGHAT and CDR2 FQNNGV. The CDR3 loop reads CASSSRTPSSYNSPLHF. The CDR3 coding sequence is TGTGCCAGCAGCTCCCGAACTCCGAGCTCCTATAATTCACCCCTCCACTTT.

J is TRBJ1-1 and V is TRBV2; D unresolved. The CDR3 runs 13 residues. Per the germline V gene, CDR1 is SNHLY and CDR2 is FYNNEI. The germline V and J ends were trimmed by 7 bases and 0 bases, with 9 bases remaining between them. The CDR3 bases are TGTGCCAGCAATACAGATATGAACACTGAAGCTTTCTTT. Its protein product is CASNTDMNTEAFF.

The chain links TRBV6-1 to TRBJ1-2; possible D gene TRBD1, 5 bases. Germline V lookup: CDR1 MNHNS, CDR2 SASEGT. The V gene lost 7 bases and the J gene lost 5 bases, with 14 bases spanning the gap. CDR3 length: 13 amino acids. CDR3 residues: CASIGQGVYGYTF. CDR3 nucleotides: TGTGCCAGCATCGGGCAGGGTGTGTATGGCTACACCTTC.

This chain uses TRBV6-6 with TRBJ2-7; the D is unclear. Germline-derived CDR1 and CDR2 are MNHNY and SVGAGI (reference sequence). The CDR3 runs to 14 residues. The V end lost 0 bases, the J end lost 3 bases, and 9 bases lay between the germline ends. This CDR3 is CASSYSGRNYEQYF. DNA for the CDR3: TGTGCCAGCAGTTACTCCGGCAGGAACTACGAGCAGTACTTC.

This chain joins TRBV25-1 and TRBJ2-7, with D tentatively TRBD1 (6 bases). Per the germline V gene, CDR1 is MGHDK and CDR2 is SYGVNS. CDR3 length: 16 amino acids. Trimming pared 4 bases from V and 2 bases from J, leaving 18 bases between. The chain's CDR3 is CASSGYPGQRAYEQYF. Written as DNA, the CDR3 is TGTGCCAGCAGTGGGTACCCGGGACAAAGGGCCTACGAGCAGTACTTC.

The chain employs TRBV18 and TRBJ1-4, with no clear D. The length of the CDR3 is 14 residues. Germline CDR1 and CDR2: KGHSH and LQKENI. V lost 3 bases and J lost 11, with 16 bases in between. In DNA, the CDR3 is TGTGCCAGCTCACCCCTAAAGGAGGGTAGTAAACTGTTTTTT. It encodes CASSPLKEGSKLFF.

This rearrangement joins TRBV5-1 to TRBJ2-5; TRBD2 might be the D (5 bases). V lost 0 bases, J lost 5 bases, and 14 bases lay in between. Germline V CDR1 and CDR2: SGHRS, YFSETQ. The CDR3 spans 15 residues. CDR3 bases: TGCGCCAGCAGCTTGGATCGGGGAGTGGGTGAGACCCAGTACTTC. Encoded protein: CASSLDRGVGETQYF. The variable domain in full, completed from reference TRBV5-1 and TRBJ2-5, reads KAGVTQTPRYLIKTRGQQVTLSCSPISGHRSVSWYQQTPGQGLQFLFEYFSETQRNKGNFPGRFSGRQFSNSRSEMNVSTLELGDSALYLCASSLDRGVGETQYFGPGTRLLVL.

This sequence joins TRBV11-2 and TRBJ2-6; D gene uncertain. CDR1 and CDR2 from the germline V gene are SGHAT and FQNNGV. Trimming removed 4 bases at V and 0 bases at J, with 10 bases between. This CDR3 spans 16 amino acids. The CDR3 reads CASSSQRSSGANVLTF. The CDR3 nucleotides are TGTGCCAGCAGCTCTCAAAGGAGCTCTGGGGCCAACGTCCTGACTTTC.

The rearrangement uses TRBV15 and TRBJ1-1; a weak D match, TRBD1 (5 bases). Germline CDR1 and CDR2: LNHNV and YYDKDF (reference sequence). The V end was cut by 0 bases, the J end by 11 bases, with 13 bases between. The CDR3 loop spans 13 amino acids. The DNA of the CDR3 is TGTGCCACCAGCAGAGATTGGGGCCCAGAGGCTTTCTTT. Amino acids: CATSRDWGPEAFF.

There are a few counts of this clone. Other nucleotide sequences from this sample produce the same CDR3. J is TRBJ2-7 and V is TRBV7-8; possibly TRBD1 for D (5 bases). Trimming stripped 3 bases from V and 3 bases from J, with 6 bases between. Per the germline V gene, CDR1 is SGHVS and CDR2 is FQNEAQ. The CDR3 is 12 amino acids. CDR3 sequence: CASSLQGYEQYF. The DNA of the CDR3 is TGTGCCAGCAGCTTGCAGGGCTACGAGCAGTACTTC.

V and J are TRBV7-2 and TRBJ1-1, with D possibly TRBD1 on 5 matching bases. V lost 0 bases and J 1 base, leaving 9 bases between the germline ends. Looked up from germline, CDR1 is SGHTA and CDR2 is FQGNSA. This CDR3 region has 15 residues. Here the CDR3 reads CASSLAPGSNTEAFF. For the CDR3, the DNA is TGTGCCAGCAGCTTAGCGCCAGGGTCGAACACTGAAGCTTTCTTT.

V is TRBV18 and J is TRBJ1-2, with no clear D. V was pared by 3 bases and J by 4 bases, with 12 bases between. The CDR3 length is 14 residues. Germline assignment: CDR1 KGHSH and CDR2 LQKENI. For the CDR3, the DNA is TGTGCCAGCTCACCCGAGGGTAGAGCCTATGGCTACACCTTC. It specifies CASSPEGRAYGYTF.

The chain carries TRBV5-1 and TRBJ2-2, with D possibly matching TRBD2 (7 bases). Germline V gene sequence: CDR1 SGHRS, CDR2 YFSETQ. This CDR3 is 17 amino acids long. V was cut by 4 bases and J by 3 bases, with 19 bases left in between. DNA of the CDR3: TGCGCCAGCAGCGAGCAGTGGGGGGGCAAGTACACCGGGGAGCTGTTTTTT. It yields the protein CASSEQWGGKYTGELFF.

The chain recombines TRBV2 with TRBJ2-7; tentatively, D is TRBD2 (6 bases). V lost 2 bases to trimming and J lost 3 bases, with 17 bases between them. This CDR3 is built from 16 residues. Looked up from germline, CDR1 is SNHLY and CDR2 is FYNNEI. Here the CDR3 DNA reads TGTGCCAGCAGTGAAATTCAGGAGGGCCTCGACTACGAGCAGTACTTC. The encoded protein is CASSEIQEGLDYEQYF. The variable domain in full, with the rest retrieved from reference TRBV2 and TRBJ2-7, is EPEVTQTPSHQVTQMGQEVILRCVPISNHLYFYWYRQILGQKVEFLVSFYNNEISEKSEIFDDQFSVERPDGSNFTLKIRSTKLEDSAMYFCASSEIQEGLDYEQYFGPGTRLTVT.

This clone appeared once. The CDR3 sequence: CASSPAGANTGELFF. The CDR3 nucleotides read TGTGCCAGCAGCCCTGCGGGAGCGAACACCGGGGAGCTGTTTTTT. The chain is built from TRBV9 and TRBJ2-2; 7 bases agree with TRBD2. The CDR3 sequence is 15 residues long. Germline CDR1 reads SGDLS; CDR2 reads YYNGEE. J was trimmed by 0 bases and V by 4 bases; bases with no gene match: 3.

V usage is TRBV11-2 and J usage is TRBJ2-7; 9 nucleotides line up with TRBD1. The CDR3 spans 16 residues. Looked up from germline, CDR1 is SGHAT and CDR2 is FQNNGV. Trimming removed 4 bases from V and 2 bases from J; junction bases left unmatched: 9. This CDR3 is CASSSPAGQGPYEQYF. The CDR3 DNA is TGTGCCAGCAGCTCTCCAGCGGGACAGGGCCCCTACGAGCAGTACTTC.

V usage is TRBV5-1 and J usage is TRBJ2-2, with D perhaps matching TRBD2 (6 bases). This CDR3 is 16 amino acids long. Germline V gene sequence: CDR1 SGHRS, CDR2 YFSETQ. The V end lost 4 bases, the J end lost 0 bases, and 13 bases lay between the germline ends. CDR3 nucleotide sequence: TGCGCCAGCAGCCCGTGGGACTTAGCGAACACCGGGGAGCTGTTTTTT. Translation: CASSPWDLANTGELFF.

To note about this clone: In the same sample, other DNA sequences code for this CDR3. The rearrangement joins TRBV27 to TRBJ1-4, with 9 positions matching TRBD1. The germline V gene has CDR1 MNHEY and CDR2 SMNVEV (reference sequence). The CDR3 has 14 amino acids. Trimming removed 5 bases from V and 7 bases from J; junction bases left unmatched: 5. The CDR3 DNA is TGTGCCAGCAGTCCAAGGACAGGGGTTGAAAAACTGTTTTTT. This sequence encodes CASSPRTGVEKLFF.